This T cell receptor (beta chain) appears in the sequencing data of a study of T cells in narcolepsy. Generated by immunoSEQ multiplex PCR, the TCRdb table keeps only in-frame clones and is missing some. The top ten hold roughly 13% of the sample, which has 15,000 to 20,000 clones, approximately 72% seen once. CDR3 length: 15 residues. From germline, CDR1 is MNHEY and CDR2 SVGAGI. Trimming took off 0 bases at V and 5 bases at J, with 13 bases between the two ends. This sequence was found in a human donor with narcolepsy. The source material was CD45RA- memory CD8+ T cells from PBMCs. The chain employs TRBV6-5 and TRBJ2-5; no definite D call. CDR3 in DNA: TGTGCCAGCAGTTACTCGGGTGCGTCCCTGGAGACCCAGTACTTC. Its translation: CASSYSGASLETQYF.